The 10 T cell receptor beta chains in this list originate from one sample, sequenced in a study of T cells in Graves' hyperthyroidism and ophthalmopathy. Regions amplified from RNA transcripts were the TCR beta CDR3 regions. The HTBI primer set served for first-round RT-PCR of the TCR CDR3. In TCRdb, the multiplex PCR reads were re-called with MiXCR into one record per CDR3 protein. In the table there are approximately 640,000 distinct CDR3 sequences, around 15% of which are singletons. Sequenced material: blood. Receptor source: a woman in her thirties with Graves' hyperthyroidism.

There are a few counts of this clonotype. This chain uses TRBV28 with TRBJ1-4; possibly TRBD1 for D (5 bases). CDR1 is MDHEN, CDR2 SYDVKM, per germline. V was clipped by 5 bases and J by 10 bases, with 20 bases between them. This CDR3 is 15 amino acids long. The chain's CDR3 is CASSGSGAGPAKLFF. The CDR3 bases are TGTGCCAGCAGTGGGTCCGGGGCAGGACCTGCAAAACTGTTTTTT.

This clonotype has more than one count but fewer than ten. This rearrangement joins TRBV5-1 to TRBJ1-5; D is unclear. This CDR3 spans 14 amino acids. From germline, CDR1 is SGHRS and CDR2 YFSETQ. Between the trimmed V and J ends, which lost 4 bases and 4 bases, there was a span of 12 bases. DNA of the CDR3: TGCGCCAGCAGCCCCGACGGAGATAATCAGCCCCAGCATTTT. Translating gives CASSPDGDNQPQHF.

The chain joins TRBV9 to TRBJ2-1; D not certain. CDR3 length: 15 amino acids. V lost 0 bases and J lost 0, with 7 bases in between. Looked up from germline, CDR1 is SGDLS and CDR2 is YYNGEE. The chain's CDR3 is CASSVGTSSYNEQFF. CDR3 nucleotide sequence: TGTGCCAGCAGCGTAGGAACGTCCTCCTACAATGAGCAGTTCTTC. Full variable domain (outside the CDR3, taken from reference TRBV9 and TRBJ2-1): DSGVTQTPKHLITATGQRVTLRCSPRSGDLSVYWYQQSLDQGLQFLIQYYNGEERAKGNILERFSAQQFPDLHSELNLSSLELGDSALYFCASSVGTSSYNEQFFGPGTRLTVL.

This clonotype has at least ten counts. This chain connects TRBV9 to TRBJ2-1, with D maybe TRBD2 (6 bases). The V and J ends lost 2 bases and 3 bases respectively, with 12 bases between them. The CDR3 has 15 residues. The germline CDR1 and CDR2 sequences are SGDLS and YYNGEE. The CDR3 DNA follows: TGTGCCAGCAGCGTGGCGGGATCGGTCTACAATGAGCAGTTCTTC. Protein sequence: CASSVAGSVYNEQFF.

V and J are TRBV29-1 and TRBJ1-6; D not certain. V lost 5 bases to trimming and J lost 8 bases, with 16 bases between them. The CDR3 consists of 14 residues. Germline lookup yields CDR1 SQVTM and CDR2 ANQGSEA. The CDR3, as DNA: TGCAGCGTTCAGGATCGAGGTCTCGATTCACCCCTCCACTTT. Translation gives CSVQDRGLDSPLHF.

This clonotype was seen a handful of times. The genes are TRBV14 and TRBJ1-4; D call uncertain. Germline-derived CDR1 and CDR2 are SGHDN and FVKESK. The V end was cut by 0 bases, the J end by 8 bases, with 10 bases between. The CDR3 totals 14 residues. The CDR3 region has the DNA TGTGCCAGCAGCCAAGAGGCCAAGGGCGAAAAACTGTTTTTT. Translating gives CASSQEAKGEKLFF.

This clonotype was detected many times. This chain joins TRBV13 and TRBJ2-1; D is tentatively TRBD1 or TRBD2 (6 bases each). Germline V gene lookup returns CDR1 PRHDT and CDR2 FYEKMQ (reference sequence). The V gene lost 1 base and the J gene lost 5 bases, with 12 bases spanning the gap. The CDR3 sequence is 15 residues long. This CDR3 reads CASSLEEGEDNEQFF. The CDR3 bases are TGTGCCAGCAGCTTAGAGGAGGGGGAGGACAATGAGCAGTTCTTC. Based on the CDR3 plus reference TRBV13 and TRBJ2-1, the full variable domain is AAGVIQSPRHLIKEKRETATLKCYPIPRHDTVYWYQQGPGQDPQFLISFYEKMQSDKGSIPDRFSAQQFSDYHSELNMSSLELGDSALYFCASSLEEGEDNEQFFGPGTRLTVL.

This chain links TRBV3-1 with TRBJ2-7; no clear D. CDR1 and CDR2 from the germline V gene are LGHDT and YNNKEL (reference sequence). V was cut by 5 bases and J by 7 bases, with 21 bases left in between. The CDR3 has 15 residues. In nucleotides, the CDR3 is TGTGCCAGCAGCAAAGTATCCGAGGCTATGGGGGAGCAGTACTTC. Translated, it gives CASSKVSEAMGEQYF.

The J gene is TRBJ2-4, the V gene TRBV11-1, with 7 bases aligning to TRBD1. Unmatched junction bases numbered 9, after V lost 1 base and J lost 6 bases. The CDR3 contains 16 residues. The germline CDR1 and CDR2 sequences are SGHAT and FQDESV (reference sequence). The CDR3 spells CASSLVGQAARNIQYF. CDR3 nucleotide sequence: TGTGCCAGCAGCTTAGTAGGACAGGCTGCACGAAACATTCAGTACTTC.

This clonotype was counted at least ten times. The V and J genes are TRBV28 and TRBJ2-7; tentative D call: TRBD2 (6 bases). The germline V gene has CDR1 MDHEN and CDR2 SYDVKM. The germline V and J ends were trimmed by 7 bases and 0 bases, with 13 bases remaining between them. The length of the CDR3 is 14 residues. In DNA, the CDR3 is TGTGCCAGCACCCGGGACTCCGACTCCTACGAGCAGTACTTC. Translating gives CASTRDSDSYEQYF.